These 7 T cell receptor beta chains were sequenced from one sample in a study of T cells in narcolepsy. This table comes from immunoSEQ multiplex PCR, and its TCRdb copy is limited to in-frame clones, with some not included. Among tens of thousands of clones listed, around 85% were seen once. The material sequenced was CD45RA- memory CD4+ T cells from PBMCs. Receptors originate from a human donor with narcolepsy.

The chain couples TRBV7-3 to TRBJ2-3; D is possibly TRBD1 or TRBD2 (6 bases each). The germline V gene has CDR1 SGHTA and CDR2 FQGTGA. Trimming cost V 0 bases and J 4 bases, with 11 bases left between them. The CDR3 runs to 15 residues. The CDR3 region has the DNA TGTGCCAGCAGCTTAACGTCGGGGGCCCCAGATACGCAGTATTTT. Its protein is CASSLTSGAPDTQYF.

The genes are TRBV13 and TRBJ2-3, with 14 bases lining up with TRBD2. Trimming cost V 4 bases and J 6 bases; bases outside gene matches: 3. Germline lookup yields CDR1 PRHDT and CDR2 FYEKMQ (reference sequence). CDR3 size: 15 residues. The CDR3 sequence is CASSSRLAGGDTQYF. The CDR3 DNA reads TGTGCCAGCAGCTCCCGACTAGCGGGGGGGGATACGCAGTATTTT.

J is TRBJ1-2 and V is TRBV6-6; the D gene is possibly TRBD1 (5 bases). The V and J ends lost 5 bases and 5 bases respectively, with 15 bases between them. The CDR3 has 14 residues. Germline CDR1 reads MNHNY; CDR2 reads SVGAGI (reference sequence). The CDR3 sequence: CASSLRDGPYGYTF. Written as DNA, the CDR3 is TGTGCCAGCAGTCTCAGGGATGGGCCTTATGGCTACACCTTC.

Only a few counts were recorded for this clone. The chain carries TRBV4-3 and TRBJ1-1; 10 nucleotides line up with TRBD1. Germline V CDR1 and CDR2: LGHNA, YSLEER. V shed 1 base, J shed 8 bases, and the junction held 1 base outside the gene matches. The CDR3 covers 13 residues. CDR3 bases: TGCGCCAGCAGCCAAGTGACAGGGGGCGAAGCTTTCTTT. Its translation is CASSQVTGGEAFF.

The CDR3 DNA is TGTGCCAGCAGGGCAGGGGATACGCAGTATTTT. Translating it yields CASRAGDTQYF. The chain employs TRBV6-1 and TRBJ2-3; a possible D gene is TRBD1 (5 bases). Trimming took 6 bases from V and 6 from J, leaving 7 bases between them. The CDR3 runs to 11 residues. Per the germline V gene, CDR1 is MNHNS and CDR2 is SASEGT.

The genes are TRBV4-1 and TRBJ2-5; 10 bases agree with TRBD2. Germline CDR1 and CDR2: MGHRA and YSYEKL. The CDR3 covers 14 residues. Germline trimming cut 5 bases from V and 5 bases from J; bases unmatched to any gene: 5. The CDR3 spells CASSVTSGYETQYF. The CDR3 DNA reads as TGCGCCAGCAGCGTGACTAGCGGGTACGAGACCCAGTACTTC.

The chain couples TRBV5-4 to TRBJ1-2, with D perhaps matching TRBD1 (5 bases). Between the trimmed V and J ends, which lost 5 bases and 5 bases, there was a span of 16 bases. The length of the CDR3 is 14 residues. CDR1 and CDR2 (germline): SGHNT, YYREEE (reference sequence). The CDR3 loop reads CASRNQGPQYGYTF. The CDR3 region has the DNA TGTGCCAGCAGAAACCAGGGACCGCAATATGGCTACACCTTC.